The clone carrying this T cell receptor beta chain was observed many times. The antigen remains undetermined. Previously described methods with listed TCR primers produced the bulk TCR libraries. MiXCR, applied by TCRdb to the PCR reads, yields one record per CDR3 protein. The sample lists about 510,000 distinct CDR3 sequences; about 20% were seen once. This record comes from a study of molecular identifiers for immune sequencing clone quantification. Study-level results: Highly expanded clone sizes could be underestimated by identical TCR molecules sharing a barcode.

The CDR3 is made up of 15 amino acids. Trimming shortened V by 0 bases and J by 0 bases, and 10 bases separated the two germline ends. CDR1 DFQATT and CDR2 SNEGSKA come from the germline V gene (reference sequence). Sequencing input: naive CD8+ T cells from blood, with Jurkat cell RNA spiked in. Regarding subset: FACS-sorted CD8+CD4-CCR7+CD45RA+ naive T cells. The chain carries TRBV20-1 and TRBJ2-3, with D tentatively TRBD1 (5 bases). This receptor was taken from a human donor in good health. Some libraries in this study had Jurkat cell RNA spiked in. The CDR3 nucleotides are TGCAGTGCTAGAGATTCAGGGCATAGCACAGATACGCAGTATTTT. Translated, it gives CSARDSGHSTDTQYF.